This entry concerns a single T cell receptor beta chain. Sequencing was performed with immunoSEQ multiplex PCR; in TCRdb, only in-frame clones are kept and a portion is missing. The sample records roughly 20,000 clones, approximately 82% being singletons. The treatment was: randomized to nivolumab then ipilimumab (arm A) or the reverse (arm B). Live CD3+CD8+ CD19− CD56− cells were sorted from PBMCs. These data come from a study of sequential checkpoint blockade in melanoma. Whole-study context: Each arm's sequence ended with maintenance nivolumab.

V shed 6 bases and J shed 5 bases, with 15 bases lying between them. This CDR3 is 14 amino acids long. The V gene's germline CDR1 is SGHTS and CDR2 YDEGEE. This TCR was sampled from a human donor with melanoma. The specimen was CD8+ T cells sorted from blood (inferred from file names), collected from a patient given nivolumab and ipilimumab in sequence. The chain carries TRBV5-8 and TRBJ1-5; maybe TRBD1 (5 bases). The CDR3 nucleotides read TGTGCCAGCACCCCCCGCGGGGCGTATCAGCCCCAGCATTTT. Its protein is CASTPRGAYQPQHF.